The present entry profiles one TCR beta chain with its context. Each CDR3 protein is one row after TCRdb ran MiXCR on the 5' RACE reads. The data show around 230,000 distinct CDR3 sequences, around 10% seen once. The data derive from a study of identical twins. The source of this sequence is a woman aged 18 to 35 in good health. What was sequenced was memory (CD45RO+) T cells sorted from blood.

This CDR3 reads CASSLPGASGGDTQYF. CDR3 in DNA: TGCGCCAGCAGCTTACCCGGGGCCAGCGGGGGGGATACGCAGTATTTT. This sequence joins TRBV5-1 and TRBJ2-3; the match to TRBD2 covers 9 bases. Germline V gives CDR1 SGHRS, CDR2 YFSETQ. V lost 2 bases and J lost 6; bases outside the gene matches: 10. CDR3 size: 16 residues.